The 20 T cell receptor beta chains below come from one sample, sequenced in a study of response to subunit inactivated influenza vaccine. TCRdb passed the RT-PCR reads through MiXCR, listing each CDR3 protein once. This table holds hundreds of thousands of distinct CDR3 sequences, approximately 17% found once. Sample: PBMCs from blood, taken 5 to 6 days after vaccination. These receptors originate from a man aged 45-60 years who received an inactivated influenza vaccine.

The chain links TRBV9 to TRBJ2-7; TRBD1 or TRBD2 may be the D gene (5 bases each). V was clipped by 4 bases and J by 5 bases, with 16 bases between them. The CDR3 covers 14 residues. Germline V gene data show CDR1 as SGDLS and CDR2 as YYNGEE. Written as DNA, the CDR3 is TGTGCCAGCAGCCCGGGACCGCGCCTAGACGAGCAGTACTTC. Translated, it gives CASSPGPRLDEQYF.

This clonotype was detected a few times. This rearrangement joins TRBV5-6 to TRBJ1-2, with D maybe TRBD1 (5 bases). The CDR3 spans 15 residues. Per germline, CDR1 SGHDT and CDR2 YYEEEE. The ends were cut back, 1 base at V and 1 base at J, with 11 bases in the middle. The CDR3 is CASSLLTGVNYGYTF. In nucleotides, the CDR3 is TGTGCCAGCAGCTTGTTAACAGGAGTTAACTATGGCTACACCTTC.

This clonotype was observed many times. The chain joins TRBV4-1 to TRBJ2-1; no definite D call. Trimming stripped 0 bases from V and 2 bases from J, with 11 bases between. CDR1 MGHRA and CDR2 YSYEKL come from the germline V gene. The CDR3 is 16 residues long. CDR3 region: CASSQDLGRTYNEQFF. Written as DNA, the CDR3 is TGCGCCAGCAGCCAAGATCTGGGTCGGACCTACAATGAGCAGTTCTTC.

Of note for this clonotype: A read error is possible here, since a much larger clone lies one base away. The chain joins TRBV11-2 to TRBJ2-7; D call uncertain. Trimming took off 1 base at V and 0 bases at J, with 10 bases between the two ends. Germline lookup yields CDR1 SGHAT and CDR2 FQNNGV. The CDR3 extends over 15 amino acids. In DNA, the CDR3 is TGTGCCAGCAGCTTAGGGTACGATCGCTCCTACGAGCAGTACTTC. Translated, it gives CASSLGYDRSYEQYF.

The V and J genes are TRBV12-3 or TRBV12-4 and TRBJ1-1, with D possibly matching TRBD1 (5 bases). The CDR3 length is 15 residues. Trimming cost V 3 bases and J 5 bases, with 16 bases left between them. CDR3 sequence: CASSFSPGTGTEAFF. In nucleotides, the CDR3 is TGTGCCAGCAGTTTTTCCCCCGGGACGGGAACTGAAGCTTTCTTT.

This clonotype was observed a few times. The chain is built from TRBV7-9 and TRBJ2-6; D is undetermined. The CDR3 sequence is 13 residues long. Trimming removed 11 bases from V and 1 base from J, with 9 bases in between. The germline V gene encodes CDR1 SEHNR and CDR2 FQNEAQ (reference sequence). The CDR3 protein is CAGERSGANVLTF. Written as DNA, the CDR3 is TGTGCCGGCGAAAGGTCTGGGGCCAACGTCCTGACTTTC.

The chain is built from TRBV30 and TRBJ1-1, with D unresolved. This CDR3 has 12 residues. Germline CDR1 is GTSNPN and CDR2 is SVGIG (reference sequence). V was pared by 4 bases and J by 5 bases, with 11 bases between. CDR3 residues: CAWNGDRTEAFF. CDR3 nucleotides: TGTGCCTGGAATGGGGATAGGACTGAAGCTTTCTTT.

The chain links TRBV20-1 to TRBJ2-2; D unresolved. The V and J ends lost 0 bases and 1 base respectively, with 12 bases between them. The CDR3 is 16 residues long. Looked up from germline, CDR1 is DFQATT and CDR2 is SNEGSKA (reference sequence). The CDR3 bases are TGCAGTGCTAGAGATCGAAGACACTTGAACACCGGGGAGCTGTTTTTT. Translation gives CSARDRRHLNTGELFF.

This clonotype was seen only a few times. The chain links TRBV5-1 to TRBJ1-3, with D uncertain. The CDR3 runs to 15 residues. CDR1 is SGHRS, CDR2 YFSETQ, per germline. V was trimmed by 4 bases and J by 0 bases, leaving 11 bases between them. CDR3 bases: TGCGCCAGCAGCGAAGACCGTCTCTCTGGAAACACCATATATTTT. Its protein is CASSEDRLSGNTIYF. Looking up the rest from reference TRBV5-1 and TRBJ1-3 gives the full variable domain: KAGVTQTPRYLIKTRGQQVTLSCSPISGHRSVSWYQQTPGQGLQFLFEYFSETQRNKGNFPGRFSGRQFSNSRSEMNVSTLELGDSALYLCASSEDRLSGNTIYFGEGSWLTVV.

Details on this clonotype: Given a much more abundant clone one base away, this may be a read error. J is TRBJ2-1 and V is TRBV5-1; TRBD2 aligns across 9 bases. From germline, CDR1 is SGHRS and CDR2 YFSETQ. The CDR3 length is 13 residues. Trimming took 4 bases from V and 10 from J; bases not matched to a gene: 6. The CDR3 nucleotides are TGCGCCAGCAGCATATGGACTAGCGCCGAGCAGTTCTTC. Translating it yields CASSIWTSAEQFF.

The chain joins TRBV2 to TRBJ2-2, with D perhaps TRBD2 (5 bases). Between the trimmed V and J ends, which lost 8 bases and 6 bases, there was a span of 16 bases. Germline V gene lookup returns CDR1 SNHLY and CDR2 FYNNEI. The CDR3 consists of 14 residues. CDR3 sequence: CASSRENIAGELFF. CDR3 bases: TGTGCCAGCTCCCGGGAAAATATAGCCGGGGAGCTGTTTTTT.

V and J are TRBV4-2 and TRBJ2-7; 7 bases line up with TRBD1. The length of the CDR3 is 14 residues. With 1 base clipped from V and 5 bases from J, the junction kept 5 bases outside the gene matches. Germline assignment: CDR1 LGHNA and CDR2 YNFKEQ. CDR3: CASSQAQGVHEQYF. Here the CDR3 DNA reads TGTGCCAGCAGCCAAGCCCAGGGGGTCCACGAGCAGTACTTC.

This clonotype has ten or more counts. This chain joins TRBV29-1 and TRBJ2-2; perhaps TRBD2 as D (7 bases). CDR1 and CDR2 (germline): SQVTM, ANQGSEA. Trimming cost V 5 bases and J 0 bases, with 13 bases left between them. The CDR3 covers 15 residues. CDR3 coding DNA: TGCAGCGTTCGGGGGGCCACCGCGAACACCGGGGAGCTGTTTTTT. It encodes CSVRGATANTGELFF.

At least ten counts were recorded for this clonotype. The chain carries TRBV12-3 or TRBV12-4 and TRBJ2-7; TRBD2 aligns across 11 bases. The CDR3 loop spans 15 amino acids. J was trimmed by 5 bases and V by 6 bases; bases with no gene match: 9. The CDR3 loop is CASSPRTSGYDEQYF. CDR3 coding DNA: TGTGCCAGCAGCCCTCGGACTAGCGGGTACGACGAGCAGTACTTC.

The chain combines TRBV19 with TRBJ1-5; 8 bases match TRBD1. V lost 5 bases, J lost 1 base, and 7 bases stayed unmatched. The CDR3 is 16 residues long. Germline V gene lookup returns CDR1 LNHDA and CDR2 SQIVND (reference sequence). CDR3 nucleotide sequence: TGTGCCAGTAGTTTCCAGGACAGGGTGAGCAATCAGCCCCAGCATTTT. It yields the protein CASSFQDRVSNQPQHF. Supplemented by reference TRBV19 and TRBJ1-5, the full variable domain reads DGGITQSPKYLFRKEGQNVTLSCEQNLNHDAMYWYRQDPGQGLRLIYYSQIVNDFQKGDIAEGYSVSREKKESFPLTVTSAQKNPTAFYLCASSFQDRVSNQPQHFGDGTRLSIL.

This clonotype has just a few counts. This chain connects TRBV12-3 or TRBV12-4 to TRBJ1-2; 7 nucleotides line up with TRBD1. V was clipped by 6 bases and J by 4 bases; unmatched bases: 8. This CDR3 region has 14 residues. CDR3 sequence (DNA): TGTGCCAGCAGCCGGACAGGCCTAGGCTATGGCTACACCTTC. Translation: CASSRTGLGYGYTF.

The CDR3 DNA sequence: TGTGCCACCAGCAGAGATAAATCATACACTACAGGATTCGGTGGCTACACCTTC. This translates into CATSRDKSYTTGFGGYTF. The rearrangement joins TRBV15 to TRBJ1-2; tentative D call: TRBD1 (5 bases). Trimming removed 0 bases from V and 7 bases from J, with 24 bases in between. The CDR3 contains 18 residues. Germline V lookup: CDR1 LNHNV, CDR2 YYDKDF (reference sequence).

This clonotype was counted between two and nine times. This chain connects TRBV6-5 to TRBJ2-1; D is uncertain. Germline V gene lookup returns CDR1 MNHEY and CDR2 SVGAGI. The CDR3 totals 10 residues. The V gene lost 3 bases and the J gene lost 9 bases, with 3 bases spanning the gap. CDR3 sequence: CASSYGEQFF. CDR3 coding DNA: TGTGCCAGCAGTTATGGTGAGCAGTTCTTC.

The chain uses TRBV6-5 and TRBJ2-7, with 7 bases lining up with TRBD1. Germline V gives CDR1 MNHEY, CDR2 SVGAGI. The CDR3 covers 16 residues. V shed 7 bases, J shed 4 bases, and the junction held 16 bases outside the gene matches. The CDR3 DNA is TGTGCCAGCACTAACTCCGGGACAGAAGATCTTTACGAGCAGTACTTC. Protein: CASTNSGTEDLYEQYF.

Written as DNA, the CDR3 is TGCGCCAGCAGCCAAGATTTGGGCTTTGGGGGAAACACCATATATTTT. Protein product: CASSQDLGFGGNTIYF. This chain uses TRBV4-1 with TRBJ1-3; D is ambiguous. Germline lookup yields CDR1 MGHRA and CDR2 YSYEKL. Trimming left V 0 bases short and J 4 bases short, with 13 bases between. The CDR3 totals 16 residues.